This paragraph reports one T cell receptor beta chain. CDR1 and CDR2 from the germline V gene are DFQATT and SNEGSKA (reference sequence). CDR3 length: 14 residues. The V segment lost 5 bases and the J segment 0 bases; nucleotides outside the gene matches: 5. As part of library construction, unique molecular identifiers were attached to individual cDNA molecules. Via MiXCR, TCRdb re-called the 5' RACE reads, giving one row per CDR3 protein. The sample yields about 100,000 distinct CDR3 sequences, around 10% seen once. This record belongs to a study of early T cells in non-severe SARS-CoV-2 infection. Study context: Unpaired chains resulted from sequencing bulk RNA of unsorted whole blood.

The sequencing input was whole blood. This chain links TRBV20-1 with TRBJ1-1, with TRBD1 matching over 8 bases. This TCR was recovered from an adult who was a healthcare worker with PCR-confirmed SARS-CoV-2 infection or an uninfected control (not recorded which). CDR3 in DNA: TGCAGTGCTTCTCGGACAGGGATGAACACTGAAGCTTTCTTT. It specifies CSASRTGMNTEAFF.